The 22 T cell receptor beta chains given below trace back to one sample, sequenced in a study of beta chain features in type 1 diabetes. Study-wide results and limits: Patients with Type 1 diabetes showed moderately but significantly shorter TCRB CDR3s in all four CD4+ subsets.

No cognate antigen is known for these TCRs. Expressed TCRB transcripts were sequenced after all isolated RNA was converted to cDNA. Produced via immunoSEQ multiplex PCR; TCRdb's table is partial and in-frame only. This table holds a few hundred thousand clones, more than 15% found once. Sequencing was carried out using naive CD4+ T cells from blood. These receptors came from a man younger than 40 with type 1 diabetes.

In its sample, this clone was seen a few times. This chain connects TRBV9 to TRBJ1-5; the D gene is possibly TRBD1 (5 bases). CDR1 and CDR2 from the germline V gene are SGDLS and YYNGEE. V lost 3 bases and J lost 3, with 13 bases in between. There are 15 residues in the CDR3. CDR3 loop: CASSGRPGLNQPQHF. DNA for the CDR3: TGTGCCAGCAGCGGTCGTCCGGGGCTCAATCAGCCCCAGCATTTT.

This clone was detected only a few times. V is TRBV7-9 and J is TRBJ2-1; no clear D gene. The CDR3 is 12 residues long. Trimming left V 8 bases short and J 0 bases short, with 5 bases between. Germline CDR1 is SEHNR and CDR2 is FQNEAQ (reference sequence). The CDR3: CASWGSYNEQFF. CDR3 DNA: TGTGCCAGCTGGGGCTCCTACAATGAGCAGTTCTTC.

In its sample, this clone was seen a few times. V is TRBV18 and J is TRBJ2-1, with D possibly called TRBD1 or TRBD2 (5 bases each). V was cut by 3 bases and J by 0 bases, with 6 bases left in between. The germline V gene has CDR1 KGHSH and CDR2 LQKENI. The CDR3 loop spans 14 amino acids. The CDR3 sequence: CASSPGTSYNEQFF. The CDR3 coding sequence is TGTGCCAGCTCACCGGGGACCTCCTACAATGAGCAGTTCTTC.

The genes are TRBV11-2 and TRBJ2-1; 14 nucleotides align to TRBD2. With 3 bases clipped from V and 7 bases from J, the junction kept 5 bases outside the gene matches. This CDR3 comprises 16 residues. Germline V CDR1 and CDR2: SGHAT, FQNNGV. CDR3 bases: TGTGCCAGCAGCTTTCACGGACTAGCGGGAGGTAATGAGCAGTTCTTC. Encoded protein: CASSFHGLAGGNEQFF.

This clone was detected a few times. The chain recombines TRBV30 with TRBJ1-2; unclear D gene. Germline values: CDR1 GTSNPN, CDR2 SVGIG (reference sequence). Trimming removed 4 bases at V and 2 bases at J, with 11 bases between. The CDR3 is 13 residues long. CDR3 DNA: TGTGCCTGGATGACGGCGGACAACTATGGCTACACCTTC. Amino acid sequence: CAWMTADNYGYTF.

The CDR3 DNA reads as TGTGCCAGCAGTGTGGTCTCCCGCCGGGAGCTGTTTTTT. Translating gives CASSVVSRRELFF. The J gene is TRBJ2-2, the V gene TRBV25-1; no clear D. The CDR3 is made up of 13 amino acids. Looked up from germline, CDR1 is MGHDK and CDR2 is SYGVNS. Trimming shortened V by 4 bases and J by 9 bases, and 12 bases separated the two germline ends.

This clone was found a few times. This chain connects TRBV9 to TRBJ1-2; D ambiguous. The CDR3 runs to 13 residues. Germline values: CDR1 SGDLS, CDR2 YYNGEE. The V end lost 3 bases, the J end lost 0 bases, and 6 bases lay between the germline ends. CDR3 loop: CASSAVANYGYTF. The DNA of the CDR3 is TGTGCCAGCAGCGCGGTAGCTAACTATGGCTACACCTTC.

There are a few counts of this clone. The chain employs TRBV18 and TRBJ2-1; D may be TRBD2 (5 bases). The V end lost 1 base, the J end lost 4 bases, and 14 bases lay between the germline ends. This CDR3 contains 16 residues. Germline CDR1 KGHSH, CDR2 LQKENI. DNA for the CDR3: TGTGCCAGCTCACCACTGGGGAGCGGAACTTACAATGAGCAGTTCTTC. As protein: CASSPLGSGTYNEQFF.

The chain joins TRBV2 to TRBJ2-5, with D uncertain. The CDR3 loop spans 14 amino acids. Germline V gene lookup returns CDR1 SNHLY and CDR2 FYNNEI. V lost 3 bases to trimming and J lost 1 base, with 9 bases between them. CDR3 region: CASSDTAGQETQYF. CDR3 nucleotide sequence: TGTGCCAGCAGTGACACCGCTGGCCAAGAGACCCAGTACTTC.

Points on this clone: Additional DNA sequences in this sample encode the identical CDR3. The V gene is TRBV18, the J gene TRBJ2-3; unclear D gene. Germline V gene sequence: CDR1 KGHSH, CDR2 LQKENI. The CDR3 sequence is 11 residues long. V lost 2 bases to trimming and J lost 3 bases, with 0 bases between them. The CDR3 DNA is TGTGCCAGCTCACCAACAGATACGCAGTATTTT. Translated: CASSPTDTQYF. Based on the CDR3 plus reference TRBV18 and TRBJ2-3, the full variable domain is NAGVMQNPRHLVRRRGQEARLRCSPMKGHSHVYWYRQLPEEGLKFMVYLQKENIIDESGMPKERFSAEFPKEGPSILRIQQVVRGDSAAYFCASSPTDTQYFGPGTRLTVL.

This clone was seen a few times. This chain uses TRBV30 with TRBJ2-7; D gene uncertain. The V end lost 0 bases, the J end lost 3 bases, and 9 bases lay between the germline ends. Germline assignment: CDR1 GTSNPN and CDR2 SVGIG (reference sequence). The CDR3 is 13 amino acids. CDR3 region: CAWSVGQLYEQYF. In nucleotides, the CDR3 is TGTGCCTGGAGTGTAGGGCAGCTCTACGAGCAGTACTTC.

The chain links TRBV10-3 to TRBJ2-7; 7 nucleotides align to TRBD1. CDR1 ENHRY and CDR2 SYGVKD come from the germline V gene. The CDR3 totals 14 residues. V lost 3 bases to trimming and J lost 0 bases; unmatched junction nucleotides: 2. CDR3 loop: CAISEQGNSYEQYF. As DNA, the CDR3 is TGTGCCATCAGTGAACAGGGGAACTCCTACGAGCAGTACTTC.

The CDR3 DNA sequence: TGTGCCTGGAGTGTACAAGTGGCCCAGTACTTC. Protein sequence: CAWSVQVAQYF. This chain uses TRBV30 with TRBJ2-5; no clear D gene. Looked up from germline, CDR1 is GTSNPN and CDR2 is SVGIG (reference sequence). V gave up 0 bases and J gave up 9 bases, with 8 bases separating them. The CDR3 totals 11 residues.

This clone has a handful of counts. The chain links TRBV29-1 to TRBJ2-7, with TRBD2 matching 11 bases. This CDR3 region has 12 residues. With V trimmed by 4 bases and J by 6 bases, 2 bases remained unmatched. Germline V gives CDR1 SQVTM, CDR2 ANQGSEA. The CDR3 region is CSVAGTSGEQYF. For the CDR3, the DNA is TGCAGCGTTGCAGGGACTAGCGGCGAGCAGTACTTC.

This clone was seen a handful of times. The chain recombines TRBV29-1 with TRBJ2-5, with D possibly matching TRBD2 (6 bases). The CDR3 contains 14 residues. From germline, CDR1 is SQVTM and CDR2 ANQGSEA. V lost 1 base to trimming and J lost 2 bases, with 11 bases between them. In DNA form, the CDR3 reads TGCAGCGTTGAAGCACGGGGGAGGCAAGAGACCCAGTACTTC. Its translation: CSVEARGRQETQYF.

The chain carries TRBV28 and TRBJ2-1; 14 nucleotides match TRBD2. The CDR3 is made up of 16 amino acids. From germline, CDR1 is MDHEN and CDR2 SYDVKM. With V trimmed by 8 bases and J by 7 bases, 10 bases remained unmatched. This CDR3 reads CASPPGLAGVANEQFF. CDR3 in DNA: TGTGCCAGCCCTCCGGGACTAGCGGGAGTAGCAAATGAGCAGTTCTTC. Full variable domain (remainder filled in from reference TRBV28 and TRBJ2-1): DVKVTQSSRYLVKRTGEKVFLECVQDMDHENMFWYRQDPGLGLRLIYFSYDVKMKEKGDIPEGYSVSREKKERFSLILESASTNQTSMYLCASPPGLAGVANEQFFGPGTRLTVL.

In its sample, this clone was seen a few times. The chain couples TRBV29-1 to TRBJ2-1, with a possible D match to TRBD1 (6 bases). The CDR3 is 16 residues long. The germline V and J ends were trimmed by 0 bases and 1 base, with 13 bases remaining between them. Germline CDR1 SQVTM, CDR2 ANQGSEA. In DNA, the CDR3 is TGCAGCGTTGAAGAAGGAACAGGGAGTTCCTACAATGAGCAGTTCTTC. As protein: CSVEEGTGSSYNEQFF.

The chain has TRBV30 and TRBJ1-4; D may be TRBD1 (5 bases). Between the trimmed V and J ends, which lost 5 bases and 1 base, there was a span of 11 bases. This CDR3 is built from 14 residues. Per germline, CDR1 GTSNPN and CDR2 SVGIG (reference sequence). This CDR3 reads CAWSGGGTNEKLFF. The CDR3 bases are TGTGCCTGGTCCGGGGGGGGAACTAATGAAAAACTGTTTTTT.

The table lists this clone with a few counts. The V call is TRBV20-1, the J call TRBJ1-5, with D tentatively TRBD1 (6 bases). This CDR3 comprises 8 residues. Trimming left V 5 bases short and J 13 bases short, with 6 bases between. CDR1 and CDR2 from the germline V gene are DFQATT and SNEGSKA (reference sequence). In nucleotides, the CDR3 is TGCAGTGCTGGACAGCAGCATTTT. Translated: CSAGQQHF.

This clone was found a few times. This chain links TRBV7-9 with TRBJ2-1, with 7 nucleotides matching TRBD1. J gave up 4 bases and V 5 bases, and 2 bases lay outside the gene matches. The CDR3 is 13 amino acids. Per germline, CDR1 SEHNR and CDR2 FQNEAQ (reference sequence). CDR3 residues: CASSVGQYNEQFF. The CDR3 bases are TGTGCCAGCAGCGTGGGACAGTACAATGAGCAGTTCTTC.

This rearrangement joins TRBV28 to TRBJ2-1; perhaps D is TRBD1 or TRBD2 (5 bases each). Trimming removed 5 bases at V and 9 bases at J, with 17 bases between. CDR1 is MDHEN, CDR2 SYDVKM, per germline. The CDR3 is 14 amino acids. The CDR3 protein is CASSVTLTRGEQFF. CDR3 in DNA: TGTGCCAGCAGTGTCACTTTGACGAGGGGTGAGCAGTTCTTC.

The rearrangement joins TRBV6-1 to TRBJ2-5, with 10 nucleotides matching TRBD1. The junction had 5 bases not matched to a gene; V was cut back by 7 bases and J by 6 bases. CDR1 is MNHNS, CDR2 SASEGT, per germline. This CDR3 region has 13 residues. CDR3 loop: CASTRQGAQTQYF. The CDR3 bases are TGTGCCAGCACCCGACAGGGGGCCCAGACCCAGTACTTC.